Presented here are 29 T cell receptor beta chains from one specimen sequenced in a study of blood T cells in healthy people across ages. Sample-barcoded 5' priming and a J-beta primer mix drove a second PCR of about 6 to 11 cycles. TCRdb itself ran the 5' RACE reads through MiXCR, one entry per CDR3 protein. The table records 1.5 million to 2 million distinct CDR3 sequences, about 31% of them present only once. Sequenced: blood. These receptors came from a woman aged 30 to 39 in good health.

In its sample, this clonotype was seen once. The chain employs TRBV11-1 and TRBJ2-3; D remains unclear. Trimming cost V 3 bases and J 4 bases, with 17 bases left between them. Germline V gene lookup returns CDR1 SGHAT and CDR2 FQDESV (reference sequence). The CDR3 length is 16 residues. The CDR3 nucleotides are TGTGCCAGCAGCTTGGGTCTGCCGATTTGGGCAGATACGCAGTATTTT. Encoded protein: CASSLGLPIWADTQYF.

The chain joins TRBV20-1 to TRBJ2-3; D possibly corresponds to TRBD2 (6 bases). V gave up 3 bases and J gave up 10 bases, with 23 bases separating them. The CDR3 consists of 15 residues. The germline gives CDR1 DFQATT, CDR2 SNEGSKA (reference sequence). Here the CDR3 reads CSASRRLTGDVSQYF. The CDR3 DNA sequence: TGCAGTGCTAGCCGCCGACTAACGGGAGACGTTTCGCAGTATTTT.

The CDR3 reads CSAKSVSGANVLTF. CDR3 in DNA: TGCAGTGCCAAGAGCGTCTCCGGGGCCAACGTCCTGACTTTC. This sequence joins TRBV20-1 and TRBJ2-6; D is ambiguous. The CDR3 sequence is 14 residues long. Germline-derived CDR1 and CDR2 are DFQATT and SNEGSKA (reference sequence). Trimming removed 6 bases from V and 4 bases from J, with 13 bases in between.

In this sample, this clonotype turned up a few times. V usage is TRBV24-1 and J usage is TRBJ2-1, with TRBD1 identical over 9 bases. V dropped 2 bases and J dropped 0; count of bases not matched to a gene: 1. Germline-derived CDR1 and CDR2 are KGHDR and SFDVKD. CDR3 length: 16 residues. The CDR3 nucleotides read TGTGCCACCAGTGATTCGACAGGGGGCTCCTACAATGAGCAGTTCTTC. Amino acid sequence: CATSDSTGGSYNEQFF.

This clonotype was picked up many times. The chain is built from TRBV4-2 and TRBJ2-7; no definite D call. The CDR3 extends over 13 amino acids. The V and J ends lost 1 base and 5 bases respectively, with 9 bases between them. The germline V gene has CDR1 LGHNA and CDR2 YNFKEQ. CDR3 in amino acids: CASSQVLSHEQYF. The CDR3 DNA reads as TGTGCCAGCAGCCAAGTCCTGAGCCACGAGCAGTACTTC.

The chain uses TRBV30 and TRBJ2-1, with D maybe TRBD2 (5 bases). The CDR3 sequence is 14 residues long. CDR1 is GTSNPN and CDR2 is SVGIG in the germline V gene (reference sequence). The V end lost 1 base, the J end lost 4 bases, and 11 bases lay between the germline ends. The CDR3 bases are TGTGCCTGGAGTGGCCCTAGCCCGTACAATGAGCAGTTCTTC. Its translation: CAWSGPSPYNEQFF. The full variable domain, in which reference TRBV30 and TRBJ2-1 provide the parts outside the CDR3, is SQTIHQWPATLVQPVGSPLSLECTVEGTSNPNLYWYRQAAGRGLQLLFYSVGIGQISSEVPQNLSASRPQDRQFILSSKKLLLSDSGFYLCAWSGPSPYNEQFFGPGTRLTVL.

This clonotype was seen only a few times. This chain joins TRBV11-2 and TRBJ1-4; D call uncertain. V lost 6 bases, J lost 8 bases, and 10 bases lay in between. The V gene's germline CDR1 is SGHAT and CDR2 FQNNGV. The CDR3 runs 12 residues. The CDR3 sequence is CASRNSGEKLFF. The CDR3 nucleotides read TGTGCCAGCAGGAATTCAGGCGAAAAACTGTTTTTT.

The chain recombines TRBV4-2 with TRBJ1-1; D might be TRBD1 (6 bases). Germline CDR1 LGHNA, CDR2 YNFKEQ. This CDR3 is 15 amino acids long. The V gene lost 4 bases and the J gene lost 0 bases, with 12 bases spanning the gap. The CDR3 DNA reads TGTGCCAGCAGCCGACCGGGGGGCCTGAACACTGAAGCTTTCTTT. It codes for CASSRPGGLNTEAFF.

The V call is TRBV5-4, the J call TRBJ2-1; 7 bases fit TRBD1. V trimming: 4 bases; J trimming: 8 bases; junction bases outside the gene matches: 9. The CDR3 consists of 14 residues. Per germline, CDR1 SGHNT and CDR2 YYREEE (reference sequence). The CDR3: CASSTRQGTDEQFF. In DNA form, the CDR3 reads TGTGCCAGCAGCACCAGACAGGGAACGGATGAGCAGTTCTTC.

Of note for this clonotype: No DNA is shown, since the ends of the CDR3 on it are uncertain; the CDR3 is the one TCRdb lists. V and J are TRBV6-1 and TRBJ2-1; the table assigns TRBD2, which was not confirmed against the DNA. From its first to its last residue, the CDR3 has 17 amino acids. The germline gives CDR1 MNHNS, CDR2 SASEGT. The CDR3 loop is CASSTLGRESVYNEQFF.

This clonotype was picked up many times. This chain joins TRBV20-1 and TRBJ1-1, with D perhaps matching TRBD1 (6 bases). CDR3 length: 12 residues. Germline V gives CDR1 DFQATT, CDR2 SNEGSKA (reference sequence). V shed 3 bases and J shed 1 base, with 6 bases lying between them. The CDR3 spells CSARTGNTEAFF. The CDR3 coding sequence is TGCAGTGCTAGGACAGGGAACACTGAAGCTTTCTTT.

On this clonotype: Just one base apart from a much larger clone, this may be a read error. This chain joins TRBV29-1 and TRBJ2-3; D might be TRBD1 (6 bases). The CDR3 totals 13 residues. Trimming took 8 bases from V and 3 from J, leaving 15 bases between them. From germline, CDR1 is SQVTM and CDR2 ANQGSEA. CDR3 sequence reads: CSTDRRPTDTQYF. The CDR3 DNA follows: TGCAGCACTGACAGGAGGCCAACAGATACGCAGTATTTT.

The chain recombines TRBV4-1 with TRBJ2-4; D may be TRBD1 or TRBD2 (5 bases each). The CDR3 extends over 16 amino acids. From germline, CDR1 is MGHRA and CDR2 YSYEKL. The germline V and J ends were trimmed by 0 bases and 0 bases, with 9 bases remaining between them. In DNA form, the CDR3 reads TGCGCCAGCAGCCAAGATGGGGGAAAAGCCAAAAACATTCAGTACTTC. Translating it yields CASSQDGGKAKNIQYF.

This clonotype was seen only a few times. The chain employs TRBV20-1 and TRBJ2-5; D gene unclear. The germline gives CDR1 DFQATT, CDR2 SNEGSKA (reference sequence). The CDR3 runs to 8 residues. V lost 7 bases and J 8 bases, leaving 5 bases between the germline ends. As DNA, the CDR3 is TGCAGTGACACTACCCAGTACTTC. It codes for CSDTTQYF.

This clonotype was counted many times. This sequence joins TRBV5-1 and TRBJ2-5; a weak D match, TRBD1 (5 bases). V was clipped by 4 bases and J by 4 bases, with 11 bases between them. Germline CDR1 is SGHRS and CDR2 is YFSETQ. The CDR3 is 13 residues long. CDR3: CASSARQRETQYF. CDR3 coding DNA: TGCGCCAGCAGCGCCCGACAGAGAGAGACCCAGTACTTC.

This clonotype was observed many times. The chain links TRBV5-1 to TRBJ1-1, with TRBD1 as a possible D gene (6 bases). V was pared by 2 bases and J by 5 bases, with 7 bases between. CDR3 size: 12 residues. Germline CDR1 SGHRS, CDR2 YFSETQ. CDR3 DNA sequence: TGCGCCAGCAGCTTCCAGGGGACTGAAGCTTTCTTT. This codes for CASSFQGTEAFF.

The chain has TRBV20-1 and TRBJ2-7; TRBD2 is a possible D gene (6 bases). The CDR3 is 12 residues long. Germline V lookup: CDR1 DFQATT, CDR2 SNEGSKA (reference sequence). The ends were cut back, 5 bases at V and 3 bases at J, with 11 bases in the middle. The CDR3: CSARERGYEQYF. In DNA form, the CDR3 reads TGCAGTGCTCGGGAGCGCGGCTACGAGCAGTACTTC.

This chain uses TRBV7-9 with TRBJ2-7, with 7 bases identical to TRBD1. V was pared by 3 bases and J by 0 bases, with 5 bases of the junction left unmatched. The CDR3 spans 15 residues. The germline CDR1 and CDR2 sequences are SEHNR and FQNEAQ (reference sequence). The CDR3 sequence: CASSFSGQPSYEQYF. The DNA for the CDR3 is TGTGCCAGCAGCTTCTCGGGACAGCCCTCCTACGAGCAGTACTTC.

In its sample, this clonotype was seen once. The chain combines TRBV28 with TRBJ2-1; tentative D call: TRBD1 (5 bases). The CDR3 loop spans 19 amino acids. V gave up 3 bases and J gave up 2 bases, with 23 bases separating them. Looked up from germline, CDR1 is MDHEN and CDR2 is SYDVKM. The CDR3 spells CASSFPRTWMGPPYNEQFF. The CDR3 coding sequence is TGTGCCAGCAGTTTCCCGAGGACGTGGATGGGGCCCCCCTACAATGAGCAGTTCTTC.

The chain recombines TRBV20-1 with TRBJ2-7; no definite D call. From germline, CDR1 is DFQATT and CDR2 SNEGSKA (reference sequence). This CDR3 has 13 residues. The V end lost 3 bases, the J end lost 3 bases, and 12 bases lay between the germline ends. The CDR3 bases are TGCAGTGCTAGGGATAGTAGTAACTACGAGCAGTACTTC. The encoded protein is CSARDSSNYEQYF.

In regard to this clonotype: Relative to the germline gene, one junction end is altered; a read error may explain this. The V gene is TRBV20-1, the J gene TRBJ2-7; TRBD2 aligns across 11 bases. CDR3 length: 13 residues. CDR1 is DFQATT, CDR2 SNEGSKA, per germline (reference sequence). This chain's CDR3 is CSAPTSGTYEKYF. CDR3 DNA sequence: TGCAGTGCGCCGACTAGCGGGACATACGAGAAGTACTTC.

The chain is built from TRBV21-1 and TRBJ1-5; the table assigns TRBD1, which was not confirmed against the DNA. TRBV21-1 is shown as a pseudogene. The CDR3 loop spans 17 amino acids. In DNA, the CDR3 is TGTGCCCTACAGCCCGGGGAGAAGTGGAACGGCAATCAGCCCCAGCATTTT. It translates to CALQPGEKWNGNQPQHF.

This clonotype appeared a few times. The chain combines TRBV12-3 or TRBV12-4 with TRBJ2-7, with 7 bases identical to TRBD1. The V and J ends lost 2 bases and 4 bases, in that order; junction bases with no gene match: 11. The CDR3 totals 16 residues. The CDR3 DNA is TGTGCCAGCAGTTTAAGCGCGACAGGGAATAGGTACGAGCAGTACTTC. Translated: CASSLSATGNRYEQYF.

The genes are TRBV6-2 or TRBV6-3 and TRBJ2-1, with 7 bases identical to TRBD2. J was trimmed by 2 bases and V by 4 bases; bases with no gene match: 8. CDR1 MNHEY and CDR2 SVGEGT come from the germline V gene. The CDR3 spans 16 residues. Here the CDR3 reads CASSFLEGGAYNEQFF. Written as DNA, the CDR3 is TGTGCCAGCAGTTTCCTGGAGGGAGGGGCCTACAATGAGCAGTTCTTC.

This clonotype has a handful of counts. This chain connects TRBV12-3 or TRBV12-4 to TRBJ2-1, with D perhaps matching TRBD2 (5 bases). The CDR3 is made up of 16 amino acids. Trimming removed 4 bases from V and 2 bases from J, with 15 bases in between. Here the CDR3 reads CASSSLSGLTYNEQFF. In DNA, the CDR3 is TGTGCCAGCAGTTCCTTATCAGGACTGACCTACAATGAGCAGTTCTTC.

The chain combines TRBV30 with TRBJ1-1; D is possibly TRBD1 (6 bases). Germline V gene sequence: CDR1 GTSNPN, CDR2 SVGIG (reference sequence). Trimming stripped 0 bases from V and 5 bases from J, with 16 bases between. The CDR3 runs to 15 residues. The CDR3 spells CAWSVVRTAWTEAFF. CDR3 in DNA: TGTGCCTGGAGTGTAGTCAGGACAGCGTGGACTGAAGCTTTCTTT.

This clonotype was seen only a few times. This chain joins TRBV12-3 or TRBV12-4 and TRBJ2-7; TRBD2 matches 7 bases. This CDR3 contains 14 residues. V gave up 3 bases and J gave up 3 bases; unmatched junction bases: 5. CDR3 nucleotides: TGTGCCAGCAGTTTCGGAGTAGCGGGCTACGAGCAGTACTTC. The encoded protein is CASSFGVAGYEQYF.

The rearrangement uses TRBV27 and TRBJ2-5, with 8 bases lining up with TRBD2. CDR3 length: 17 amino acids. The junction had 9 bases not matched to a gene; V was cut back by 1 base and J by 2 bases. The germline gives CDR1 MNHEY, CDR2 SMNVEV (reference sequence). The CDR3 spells CASSLLVPSGQQETQYF. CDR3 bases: TGTGCCAGCAGTTTATTGGTGCCTAGCGGGCAACAAGAGACCCAGTACTTC.

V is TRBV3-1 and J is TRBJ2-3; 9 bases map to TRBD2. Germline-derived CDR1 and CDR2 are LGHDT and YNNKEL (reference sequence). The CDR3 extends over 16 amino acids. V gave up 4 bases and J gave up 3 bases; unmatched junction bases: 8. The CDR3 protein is CASSRRRGGRTDTQYF. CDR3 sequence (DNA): TGTGCCAGCAGCCGGAGGCGGGGGGGCCGTACAGATACGCAGTATTTT.